The sequence of this TCR beta chain was determined in a study of cytomegalovirus exposure and HLA in healthy donors. A word on this clone: Its antigen remains unknown.

The CDR3 consists of 16 residues. The trim removed 1 base at V and 2 bases at J, leaving 7 bases unmatched. From germline, CDR1 is SEHNR and CDR2 FQNEAQ (reference sequence). Study-level results: Several of the most significant clusters appeared, in a later analysis, to be linked to common viral pathogens.

PCR employed 60 Vbeta and 13 Jbeta primers. TCRdb's table, derived via immunoSEQ multiplex PCR, lists solely in-frame clones and lacks some. In the table there are about 120,000 clones, approximately 70% of which are singletons. V is TRBV7-9 and J is TRBJ1-2, with 7 bases identical to TRBD1. The sequence was collected from a man in his late teens or twenties in good health and CMV-seronegative. The sample was PBMCs. The chain's CDR3 is CASSLGRTGENYGYTF. The CDR3 coding sequence is TGTGCCAGCAGCTTAGGTAGGACAGGCGAGAACTATGGCTACACCTTC.